This T cell receptor (beta chain) is drawn from a study of post-analysis software for immune sequencing data. Study-level background: Disease courses included relapsing-remitting, secondary progressive and progressive-relapsing multiple sclerosis.

TCR beta cDNA libraries had unique molecular identifiers. Each sample of 1 to 10 million input T cells yielded 500,000 or so cDNA molecules, so each molecule approximated one T cell. TCRdb fed the PCR reads into MiXCR, producing one record per CDR3 protein. The sample includes approximately 460,000 distinct CDR3 sequences, less than 45% of them seen just once. Whole-study results and caveats: A significant reduction in normalized Chao1 diversity was observed in multiple sclerosis patients versus controls. The F measure placed samples prepared in the same batch into strongly shared clusters.

Note on this clonotype: Its antigen is still unknown. At one end, the junction sequence differs from germline, possibly due to a read error.

Sequencing was performed on blood. The TCR comes from a girl aged 5-17 years with multiple sclerosis.

CDR3 bases: TGCGCCAGCAGCCCCGCACAGGTTAACACTGGAGCTTTCTTT. Translating gives CASSPAQVNTGAFF. This chain joins TRBV4-1 and TRBJ2-2; weak D call: TRBD1 (5 bases). The better agreement between TRBJ1-1 and the DNA end casts doubt on the J call. There are 14 residues in the CDR3. Germline CDR1 MGHRA, CDR2 YSYEKL.